This TCR beta chain was sequenced for a study of blood T cells in healthy people across ages (dated by TCRdb to between 2014 and 2016). As for the study more broadly: Template switching captured roughly one uniquely barcoded TCR beta cDNA molecule per two T cells in model experiments. The study analyzed two additional independent replicas of 1 million unique cDNA reads from the same blood draw for two donors, one aged 18 to 29 and one aged 80 or older. To avoid experimental bias, donors of different ages were randomly spread across the sequencing lanes. Using deep sequencing normalized with unique cDNA molecular identifiers, the study measured how TCR beta repertoire diversity changes with age. Four age groups were formed from the donors: young (average approximately 15 years), middle-aged (approximately 40), aged (roughly 56) and long-lived (less than 85).

About this clonotype: The antigen it recognizes is unknown. The record has no base qualities; no much larger clone is one base away.

The 40 or so donors, aged roughly 6 to 100 years, were systemically healthy Caucasian individuals from Russia. Around 10 milliliters of peripheral blood were collected from each donor into EDTA-treated Vacutainer tubes. Ficoll-Paque density-gradient centrifugation was used to isolate PBMCs, with at least 6.5 million per sample. Trizol reagent was used to extract total RNA from the PBMCs, yielding at least 5 micrograms per sample. The percentages of naive CD45RAhigh/CD27high T cells were determined by flow cytometry on a PBMC aliquot from every donor. The paper's findings and limits, for the study overall: Estimates of total diversity from one million sequenced T cells were regarded as lower bounds and underestimates. The long-lived group showed more naive CD4+ T cells, fewer expanded clones and increased TCR diversity than the aged group, suggesting age selection. Since profiling was done on bulk unsorted PBMCs, naive and antigen-experienced compartments could not be conclusively compared. The percentage of naive T cells measured by flow cytometry correlated strongly with observed TCR beta diversity. Because donor CMV infection status was unknown, age-related changes in expanded clonotypes were potentially confounded. Observed TCR beta diversity per million T cells fell roughly linearly with age, and a significant reduction was already apparent by age about 38.

Libraries were made using 5' RACE. The sequencer listed for this sample is Illumina HiSeq 2500. A second PCR of roughly 7 to 12 cycles was run with a J-beta primer mix and a sample-barcoded 5' primer. Each TCR beta cDNA molecule received a unique molecular identifier from a template-switch 5' adaptor carrying 12 random nucleotides. Each sample yielded at least 3 million CDR3-containing paired-end reads. First-strand cDNA synthesis was performed from all RNA using the Mint cDNA synthesis kit, with priming by a TRBC-specific oligonucleotide. Following uracil-DNA glycosylase treatment, a first 18-cycle PCR with universal primers M1SS and BC2_uni_R was performed on all cDNA. Processing in the source paper ran as follows. For normalization, 1 million high-quality reads were randomly selected from each sample, with every read carrying a distinct molecular identifier. Instead of being binned into consensus sequences, reads that shared molecular identifiers were thrown out. MiTCR, with a Q25 quality threshold and the strictest error-elimination algorithm, was used for CDR3 identification, clonotype clustering and error correction. A nonparametric unseen species model using Euler transformation provided a lower-bound estimate of total TCR beta diversity. TCRdb reprocessing: public reads trimmed at Q25 with fastp, clones called with MiXCR, in-frame beta chains kept. Under each unique CDR3 protein, matching rows form one entry showing the most common genes and DNA. TCRdb's processing, not the authors', yielded these V and J calls. A total of 2 million or so distinct CDR3 sequences appear in this sample, around half of them only once. The ten top clones hold approximately 2.1% of the sample.

From V the trimming removes 8 bases and from J it removes 6 bases, while the gene matches leave 8 bases of the junction unaccounted for. The cysteine opens and the phenylalanine closes a CDR3 of 13 amino acids. The CDR3 DNA has 39 bases and is translated from base 1. CDR1 SNHLY and CDR2 FYNNEI are derived from the germline V gene. The receptor chain draws on TRBV2 and TRBJ2-3; TRBD2 agrees with 7 junctional bases. Sequenced sample: blood. The receptor was derived from a woman in her 40s in good health. The DNA sequence reads TGTGCCAGCGGATCGGGGGGATGGGATACGCAGTATTTT. Its coded protein is CASGSGGWDTQYF.